Listed here are 21 T cell receptor beta chains from one sample, sequenced in a study of cytomegalovirus exposure and HLA in healthy donors. Researchers ran the PCR with 60 Vbeta and 13 Jbeta primers. The protocol was immunoSEQ multiplex PCR, while the TCRdb copy is restricted to in-frame clones and leaves out a portion. Here the sample spans 150,000 or so clones, 75% to 85% being singletons. The specimen was PBMCs. These receptors came from a female donor in good health and CMV-seronegative.

This clone was counted only a few times. The CDR3 DNA reads TGTGCCAGCAGCTTAACCCTAGCGGGCGGCACAGATACGCAGTATTTT. Translating gives CASSLTLAGGTDTQYF. The chain combines TRBV7-3 with TRBJ2-3; 8 positions agree with TRBD2. CDR1 SGHTA and CDR2 FQGTGA come from the germline V gene. This CDR3 is 16 amino acids long. J was trimmed by 1 base and V by 0 bases; bases with no gene match: 3.

This clone was seen more than once but under ten times. The chain recombines TRBV28 with TRBJ2-7; 9 bases align to TRBD1. V lost 7 bases and J lost 5; bases outside the gene matches: 6. Germline values: CDR1 MDHEN, CDR2 SYDVKM. The CDR3 covers 13 residues. CDR3 bases: TGTGCCAGCACCGGACAGGGGAGGCACGAGCAGTACTTC. Protein sequence: CASTGQGRHEQYF.

The CDR3 region has the DNA TGCGCCAGCAGGACAGGGGGCCTTACAGGGGAGCTGTTTTTT. Translated, it gives CASRTGGLTGELFF. The chain joins TRBV10-1 to TRBJ2-2, with TRBD1 identical over 10 bases. V was clipped by 6 bases and J by 8 bases; unmatched bases: 6. CDR3 length: 14 amino acids. In germline, CDR1 is WNHNN, CDR2 SYGVQD (reference sequence).

The chain combines TRBV9 with TRBJ2-2, with 9 bases identical to TRBD2. Looked up from germline, CDR1 is SGDLS and CDR2 is YYNGEE. There are 12 residues in the CDR3. V was clipped by 4 bases and J by 9 bases; unmatched bases: 1. CDR3 protein: CASSPSGRELFF. The CDR3, as DNA: TGTGCCAGCAGCCCTAGCGGGAGGGAGCTGTTTTTT. The full variable domain, its missing parts supplied by reference TRBV9 and TRBJ2-2, is DSGVTQTPKHLITATGQRVTLRCSPRSGDLSVYWYQQSLDQGLQFLIQYYNGEERAKGNILERFSAQQFPDLHSELNLSSLELGDSALYFCASSPSGRELFFGEGSRLTVL.

DNA of the CDR3: TGTGCCAGCAGTTCAGGAGGGCCAGATACGCAGTATTTT. Residues: CASSSGGPDTQYF. J is TRBJ2-3 and V is TRBV6-5; possibly TRBD2 for D (6 bases). Germline V CDR1 and CDR2: MNHEY, SVGAGI. The germline V and J ends were trimmed by 4 bases and 4 bases, with 9 bases remaining between them. The CDR3 extends over 13 amino acids.

The chain recombines TRBV2 with TRBJ2-5; D possibly corresponds to TRBD2 (6 bases). There are 13 residues in the CDR3. Trimming took off 8 bases at V and 7 bases at J, with 17 bases between the two ends. Germline V CDR1 and CDR2: SNHLY, FYNNEI. CDR3 DNA: TGTGCCAGCGAGGTGGGAGGCCTTGGGACCCAGTACTTC. It translates to CASEVGGLGTQYF.

The rearrangement joins TRBV7-2 to TRBJ1-2; TRBD1 is a possible D gene (5 bases). Per the germline V gene, CDR1 is SGHTA and CDR2 is FQGNSA. The CDR3 contains 15 residues. The V gene lost 2 bases and the J gene lost 2 bases, with 12 bases spanning the gap. CDR3 amino acids: CASSLLSQGNYGYTF. The CDR3 bases are TGTGCCAGCAGCTTATTATCCCAGGGCAACTATGGCTACACCTTC.

This clone was counted only a few times. This chain links TRBV28 with TRBJ1-1, with D maybe TRBD1 (6 bases). The V gene lost 2 bases and the J gene lost 8 bases, with 9 bases spanning the gap. Germline V gene lookup returns CDR1 MDHEN and CDR2 SYDVKM. The CDR3 spans 12 residues. CDR3 in amino acids: CASSLNRVEAFF. CDR3 in DNA: TGTGCCAGCAGTTTAAACAGGGTCGAAGCTTTCTTT.

The J gene is TRBJ1-3, the V gene TRBV4-1; D ambiguous. V lost 1 base and J 3 bases, leaving 16 bases between the germline ends. Germline CDR1 and CDR2: MGHRA and YSYEKL. This CDR3 comprises 17 residues. This CDR3 is CASSQVLGSLGGNTIYF. As DNA, the CDR3 is TGCGCCAGCAGCCAAGTCTTAGGGAGCCTAGGTGGAAACACCATATATTTT.

The chain combines TRBV7-2 with TRBJ2-7; 10 nucleotides match TRBD2. The germline gives CDR1 SGHTA, CDR2 FQGNSA. V lost 3 bases to trimming and J lost 7 bases; unmatched junction nucleotides: 9. The CDR3 spans 15 residues. DNA for the CDR3: TGTGCCAGCAGCTTGACTAGCGGGTTGACGTATGAGCAGTACTTC. Translation gives CASSLTSGLTYEQYF.

V gene TRBV11-2 combines with J gene TRBJ2-3; TRBD2 aligns across 11 bases. Per the germline V gene, CDR1 is SGHAT and CDR2 is FQNNGV. Trimming cost V 5 bases and J 14 bases; bases outside gene matches: 12. The CDR3 loop spans 14 amino acids. CDR3 in amino acids: CASSRVAGGGIRYF. The CDR3 DNA follows: TGTGCCAGCAGCCGGGTAGCGGGGGGGGGAATTCGGTATTTT.

The V and J genes are TRBV5-1 and TRBJ2-7; D perhaps matches TRBD2 (5 bases). The V gene lost 5 bases and the J gene lost 3 bases, with 9 bases spanning the gap. This CDR3 is 12 amino acids long. Germline CDR1 is SGHRS and CDR2 is YFSETQ. The CDR3 protein is CASRAESYEQYF. DNA of the CDR3: TGCGCCAGCAGAGCGGAAAGCTACGAGCAGTACTTC.

Details on this clone: One end of the junction varies from germline; a read error may be responsible. The rearrangement uses TRBV4-3 and TRBJ2-4; D is perhaps TRBD2 (5 bases). Looked up from germline, CDR1 is LGHNA and CDR2 is YSLEER. This CDR3 has 19 residues. The CDR3 is CASSQDPQGQRAAKNSQYF. The CDR3 DNA follows: TGCGCCAGCAGCCAAGATCCCCAAGGGCAGAGGGCAGCCAAAAACAGTCAGTACTTC.

The chain is built from TRBV7-3 and TRBJ2-2; possibly TRBD2 for D (6 bases). Trimming stripped 2 bases from V and 9 bases from J, with 7 bases between. Germline loops: CDR1 SGHTA, CDR2 FQGTGA. The CDR3 runs to 12 residues. CDR3 sequence reads: CASSLGGRELFF. DNA for the CDR3: TGTGCCAGCAGCTTAGGGGGGAGGGAGCTGTTTTTT.

This chain uses TRBV10-3 with TRBJ2-5; D not resolved. Looked up from germline, CDR1 is ENHRY and CDR2 is SYGVKD. V was clipped by 8 bases and J by 9 bases, with 16 bases between them. The CDR3 spans 12 residues. CDR3 amino acids: CAIGGGAVAQYF. In DNA, the CDR3 is TGTGCCATCGGCGGTGGTGCAGTGGCCCAGTACTTC.

This clone was detected a few times. CDR3 DNA sequence: TGTGCCAGCAGCCAACCTAGACAGGGCAGGACCGGGGAGCTGTTTTTT. This encodes CASSQPRQGRTGELFF. The V call is TRBV4-2, the J call TRBJ2-2; 7 bases match TRBD1. The CDR3 consists of 16 residues. The germline CDR1 and CDR2 sequences are LGHNA and YNFKEQ. J was trimmed by 5 bases and V by 2 bases; bases with no gene match: 8.

This clone was seen only a few times. The chain has TRBV30 and TRBJ2-1; 8 bases are shared with TRBD1. The CDR3 has 21 amino acids. Looked up from germline, CDR1 is GTSNPN and CDR2 is SVGIG (reference sequence). Trimming at V came to 2 bases and at J to 1 base, leaving 22 bases not matched to a gene. CDR3 in DNA: TGTGCCTGGAGTCCACACCCCGGACAGGGCGGACCCACGATTTCCTACAATGAGCAGTTCTTC. Protein: CAWSPHPGQGGPTISYNEQFF.

The chain uses TRBV7-2 and TRBJ2-2, with 15 bases matching TRBD2. With 6 bases clipped from V and 7 bases from J, the junction kept 9 bases outside the gene matches. The V gene's germline CDR1 is SGHTA and CDR2 FQGNSA. The CDR3 totals 17 residues. This chain's CDR3 is CASSYGLAGGLGGELFF. The CDR3 nucleotides read TGTGCCAGCAGTTACGGACTAGCGGGGGGGCTGGGCGGGGAGCTGTTTTTT. The whole variable domain, filled in from reference TRBV7-2 and TRBJ2-2, reads GAGVSQSPSNKVTEKGKDVELRCDPISGHTALYWYRQSLGQGLEFLIYFQGNSAPDKSGLPSDRFSAERTGGSVSTLTIQRTQQEDSAVYLCASSYGLAGGLGGELFFGEGSRLTVL.

This clone was found a few times. V usage is TRBV29-1 and J usage is TRBJ1-2; TRBD1 is a possible D gene (5 bases). V shed 2 bases and J shed 8 bases, with 15 bases lying between them. Per the germline V gene, CDR1 is SQVTM and CDR2 is ANQGSEA. CDR3 size: 13 residues. The CDR3 spells CSVEYGTRGGYTF. The CDR3 nucleotides read TGCAGCGTTGAATACGGGACTCGTGGGGGCTACACCTTC.

This clone was found a few times. This chain connects TRBV7-2 to TRBJ2-1; 10 bases line up with TRBD2. In germline, CDR1 is SGHTA, CDR2 FQGNSA. The CDR3 extends over 15 amino acids. Trimming removed 5 bases from V and 2 bases from J; junction bases left unmatched: 3. The CDR3 bases are TGTGCCAGCAGCAAGGGACTAGCGCCCTACAATGAGCAGTTCTTC. This sequence encodes CASSKGLAPYNEQFF.

The chain combines TRBV7-9 with TRBJ2-7, with TRBD2 as a possible D gene (5 bases). CDR1 and CDR2 from the germline V gene are SEHNR and FQNEAQ (reference sequence). The CDR3 runs to 14 residues. V was clipped by 1 base and J by 5 bases, with 12 bases between them. The CDR3 nucleotides are TGTGCCAGCAGCTTAGGAGGCTCTAGCAACGAGCAGTACTTC. It translates to CASSLGGSSNEQYF.